A single sample gave rise to the 3 T cell receptor beta chains below, sequenced in a study of shared clonotypes between healthy human individuals. TCRdb's table, derived via immunoSEQ multiplex PCR, lists solely in-frame clones and lacks some. The sample holds some 1,400,000 clones, 95% to 97% seen once. The sample taken for sequencing was naive CD4+ T cells sorted from blood. The sample's subset: CD45RA+ positively selected. Source of these receptors: a man aged 25-45 years in good health.

J is TRBJ2-2 and V is TRBV14; D possibly corresponds to TRBD2 (5 bases). The length of the CDR3 is 16 residues. With 1 base removed from V and 0 bases from J, the gap between germline ends came to 9 bases. Germline V lookup: CDR1 SGHDN, CDR2 FVKESK. CDR3 nucleotides: TGTGCCAGCAGCCAAGTTGAGCGGCCGAACACCGGGGAGCTGTTTTTT. Its protein is CASSQVERPNTGELFF.

This chain uses TRBV7-9 with TRBJ1-1, with 8 bases matching TRBD1. V was pared by 1 base and J by 2 bases, with 6 bases of the junction left unmatched. The CDR3 runs to 16 residues. From germline, CDR1 is SEHNR and CDR2 FQNEAQ (reference sequence). CDR3 sequence reads: CASSLGSGTGNTEAFF. The CDR3 DNA reads TGTGCCAGCAGCTTAGGTTCAGGGACAGGTAACACTGAAGCTTTCTTT.

V usage is TRBV10-3 and J usage is TRBJ2-7; 11 nucleotides align to TRBD2. Per the germline V gene, CDR1 is ENHRY and CDR2 is SYGVKD. V lost 2 bases to trimming and J lost 3 bases; unmatched junction nucleotides: 6. There are 16 residues in the CDR3. DNA for the CDR3: TGTGCCATCAGTGAGGGGGCCGGGACTAGCGGCTACGAGCAGTACTTC. This sequence encodes CAISEGAGTSGYEQYF.